What follows are 26 T cell receptor beta chains derived from one specimen sequenced in a study of blood T cell repertoires in COVID-19. Using immunoSEQ multiplex PCR, the repertoire was profiled, and TCRdb retains in-frame clones only, with some absent. The data contain tens of thousands of clones, more than 70% of them singletons. Sequenced: peripheral blood. The receptors were sampled from a man aged 45-60 years with active COVID-19.

The CDR3 sequence is CASSPSLGGRSYEQYF. The CDR3 nucleotides read TGTGCCAGCTCACCAAGTTTGGGGGGACGCTCCTACGAGCAGTACTTC. The chain combines TRBV18 with TRBJ2-7, with a tentative D call TRBD2 (6 bases). V lost 2 bases and J 0 bases, leaving 14 bases between the germline ends. There are 16 residues in the CDR3. Per the germline V gene, CDR1 is KGHSH and CDR2 is LQKENI.

This CDR3 reads CSVGRGKQFF. DNA for the CDR3: TGCAGCGTTGGGCGGGGAAAGCAGTTCTTC. This chain joins TRBV29-1 and TRBJ2-1, with D tentatively TRBD2 (6 bases). Germline CDR1 is SQVTM and CDR2 is ANQGSEA. This CDR3 region has 10 residues. Trimming removed 4 bases at V and 11 bases at J, with 9 bases between.

V usage is TRBV27 and J usage is TRBJ1-1, with TRBD1 matching 8 bases. V lost 6 bases to trimming and J lost 5 bases; unmatched junction nucleotides: 14. This CDR3 is built from 16 residues. The germline V gene encodes CDR1 MNHEY and CDR2 SMNVEV (reference sequence). The CDR3 DNA follows: TGTGCCAGCAGCAATGGACAGGGAAGGATGGGAACTGAAGCTTTCTTT. It codes for CASSNGQGRMGTEAFF.

As DNA, the CDR3 is TGTGCCAGCTCACCGGCCCCTACCGGGGAGCTGTTTTTT. It codes for CASSPAPTGELFF. This chain joins TRBV18 and TRBJ2-2, with D unresolved. Trimming cost V 3 bases and J 5 bases, with 7 bases left between them. CDR1 is KGHSH and CDR2 is LQKENI in the germline V gene. The CDR3 is 13 residues long.

The chain couples TRBV18 to TRBJ2-7; TRBD1 is a possible D gene (5 bases). V lost 2 bases, J lost 5 bases, and 10 bases lay in between. Germline-derived CDR1 and CDR2 are KGHSH and LQKENI. This CDR3 comprises 13 residues. The CDR3: CASSPAGIDEQYV. CDR3 coding DNA: TGTGCCAGCTCACCAGCAGGGATCGACGAGCAGTACGTC.

The V call is TRBV12-2, the J call TRBJ2-7; the listed D gene, TRBD2, was not tested against the DNA. TRBV12-2 is a documented pseudogene. The CDR3 consists of 17 residues. CDR3 sequence reads: CASRLALLAGSSYEQYV. CDR3 nucleotides: TGTGCAAGTCGCTTAGCACTTCTAGCGGGAAGCTCCTACGAGCAGTACGTC.

The rearrangement joins TRBV18 to TRBJ1-1, with D perhaps matching TRBD1 (6 bases). From germline, CDR1 is KGHSH and CDR2 LQKENI. This CDR3 comprises 12 residues. The V end was cut by 3 bases, the J end by 7 bases, with 9 bases between. CDR3 DNA: TGTGCCAGCTCACCCCAGGGGAGTGAAGCTTTCTTT. Protein: CASSPQGSEAFF.

The gene calls are TRBV5-1 and TRBJ2-2; D is possibly TRBD1 (5 bases). The CDR3 is 13 amino acids. Germline V gene lookup returns CDR1 SGHRS and CDR2 YFSETQ. The V gene lost 5 bases and the J gene lost 1 base, with 6 bases spanning the gap. The CDR3 sequence is CASSTGNTGELFF. The CDR3 nucleotides read TGCGCCAGCAGTACAGGGAACACCGGGGAGCTGTTTTTT.

The chain has TRBV5-1 and TRBJ1-1; no firm D call. V was cut by 1 base and J by 0 bases, with 7 bases left in between. The CDR3 sequence is 14 residues long. The V gene's germline CDR1 is SGHRS and CDR2 YFSETQ. CDR3 nucleotides: TGCGCCAGCAGCTTGCAGGAACTGAACACTGAAGCTTTCTTT. Translation gives CASSLQELNTEAFF.

The chain couples TRBV5-1 to TRBJ2-7, with 10 nucleotides matching TRBD2. The germline gives CDR1 SGHRS, CDR2 YFSETQ. V trimming: 4 bases; J trimming: 6 bases; junction bases outside the gene matches: 7. The length of the CDR3 is 14 residues. CDR3 sequence reads: CASSPTAGGREQYF. DNA of the CDR3: TGCGCCAGCAGCCCAACAGCGGGGGGGCGCGAGCAGTACTTC.

This chain links TRBV14 with TRBJ2-1; D perhaps matches TRBD1 (6 bases). Trimming cost V 4 bases and J 0 bases, with 10 bases left between them. Germline CDR1 and CDR2: SGHDN and FVKESK. The CDR3 runs 15 residues. CDR3 bases: TGTGCCAGCAGCCGCGACAGGAGCTCCTACAATGAGCAGTTCTTC. Residues: CASSRDRSSYNEQFF.

The genes are TRBV6-5 and TRBJ2-1; 8 positions match TRBD2. Germline trimming cut 7 bases from V and 10 bases from J; bases unmatched to any gene: 12. The CDR3 totals 14 residues. The V gene's germline CDR1 is MNHEY and CDR2 SVGAGI. In nucleotides, the CDR3 is TGTGCCAGCAAGCCTTACCTAGCGGGCGTAGAGCAGTTCTTC. It is translated as CASKPYLAGVEQFF.

The V gene is TRBV30, the J gene TRBJ2-1; D gene unclear. The ends were cut back, 0 bases at V and 6 bases at J, with 9 bases in the middle. CDR3 length: 13 amino acids. CDR1 is GTSNPN and CDR2 is SVGIG in the germline V gene (reference sequence). The CDR3, as DNA: TGTGCCTGGAGTGTTTCCAGGATCAATGAGCAGTTCTTC. It is translated as CAWSVSRINEQFF.

The sample holds a few counts of this clone. The chain links TRBV4-2 to TRBJ1-1; tentative D call: TRBD1 (6 bases). Deletions cut 4 bases from V and 2 bases from J, with 11 bases between. There are 14 residues in the CDR3. Germline CDR1 reads LGHNA; CDR2 reads YNFKEQ. CDR3 nucleotides: TGTGCCAGCAGCCCCCGGACAGAAAACACTGAAGCTTTCTTT. This gives the protein CASSPRTENTEAFF.

This clone was detected only a few times. V usage is TRBV24-1 and J usage is TRBJ2-3, with D perhaps TRBD2 (6 bases). V was clipped by 6 bases and J by 1 base, with 7 bases between them. The CDR3 is 13 amino acids. CDR1 is KGHDR and CDR2 is SFDVKD in the germline V gene. The CDR3 DNA sequence: TGTGCCACCAGTCCGGGAGGCACAGATACGCAGTATTTT. Its protein is CATSPGGTDTQYF.

V is TRBV6-2 or TRBV6-3 and J is TRBJ2-7, with D hard to call. Trimming stripped 3 bases from V and 0 bases from J, with 9 bases between. CDR3 length equals 14 residues. From germline, CDR1 is MNHEY and CDR2 SVGEGT. DNA of the CDR3: TGTGCCAGCAGTTATTCAGCTAGCTCCTACGAGCAGTACTTC. Protein: CASSYSASSYEQYF.

The V gene is TRBV19, the J gene TRBJ2-3, with a tentative D call TRBD2 (5 bases). V was pared by 3 bases and J by 1 base, with 11 bases between. CDR1 is LNHDA, CDR2 SQIVND, per germline (reference sequence). The length of the CDR3 is 15 residues. CDR3 sequence reads: CASSIRGYGTDTQYF. For the CDR3, the DNA is TGTGCCAGTAGTATCAGAGGGTACGGCACAGATACGCAGTATTTT. Variable domain in full (rest from reference TRBV19 and TRBJ2-3): DGGITQSPKYLFRKEGQNVTLSCEQNLNHDAMYWYRQDPGQGLRLIYYSQIVNDFQKGDIAEGYSVSREKKESFPLTVTSAQKNPTAFYLCASSIRGYGTDTQYFGPGTRLTVL.

This chain uses TRBV11-2 with TRBJ1-1, with a tentative D call TRBD1 (5 bases). Germline assignment: CDR1 SGHAT and CDR2 FQNNGV. Trimming removed 3 bases at V and 6 bases at J, with 14 bases between. This CDR3 has 14 residues. CDR3 sequence reads: CASSFYSDSSEAFF. The CDR3 region has the DNA TGTGCCAGCAGCTTTTATTCCGACAGTTCTGAAGCTTTCTTT.

Turning to this clone: At one of its ends the junction is not consistent with the germline gene, which may arise from a read error. The J gene is TRBJ1-1, the V gene TRBV7-8, with 9 bases lining up with TRBD1. There are 15 residues in the CDR3. Germline-derived CDR1 and CDR2 are SGHVS and FQNEAQ. The CDR3 spells CASSLSDRGNPEAFF. The CDR3 DNA sequence: TGTGCCAGCAGCTTATCCGACAGGGGGAACCCTGAAGCTTTCTTT.

The chain has TRBV6-6 and TRBJ2-7; 8 nucleotides line up with TRBD1. There are 19 residues in the CDR3. Unmatched junction bases numbered 21, after V lost 6 bases and J lost 2 bases. Germline CDR1 MNHNY, CDR2 SVGAGI (reference sequence). CDR3 bases: TGTGCCAGCAGCTACAAAATATTAGGGACAGGACCACTAACCTACGAGCAGTACTTC. This sequence encodes CASSYKILGTGPLTYEQYF.

The CDR3 DNA reads TGTGCCACCGCGACGGAGTACAATGAGCAGTTCTTC. This encodes CATATEYNEQFF. The chain recombines TRBV24-1 with TRBJ2-1; D ambiguous. This CDR3 is built from 12 residues. CDR1 is KGHDR, CDR2 SFDVKD, per germline. Trimming took 9 bases from V and 4 from J, leaving 9 bases between them.

The V gene is TRBV27, the J gene TRBJ1-1, with D possibly TRBD1 on 6 matching bases. V lost 3 bases and J lost 1, with 21 bases in between. The CDR3 has 18 amino acids. Looked up from germline, CDR1 is MNHEY and CDR2 is SMNVEV (reference sequence). The chain's CDR3 is CASSFRGGGYVANTEAFF. CDR3 in DNA: TGTGCCAGCAGTTTTCGGGGAGGGGGATATGTGGCGAACACTGAAGCTTTCTTT.

This chain connects TRBV21-1 to TRBJ2-1; TRBD2 reflects the table's D call only, with no check against the DNA. TRBV21-1 is a pseudogene locus. The CDR3 runs to 17 residues. The CDR3 is CASSKVPGGPPHNEQFF. DNA for the CDR3: TGTGCCAGCAGCAAAGTCCCGGGAGGTCCCCCCCACAATGAGCAGTTCTTC.

V is TRBV7-2 and J is TRBJ2-5; a possible D gene is TRBD2 (6 bases). The V gene's germline CDR1 is SGHTA and CDR2 FQGNSA. Trimming pared 7 bases from V and 2 bases from J, leaving 11 bases between. The CDR3 is made up of 13 amino acids. DNA for the CDR3: TGTGCCAGCACCACGGGACTTCAAGAGACCCAGTACTTC. The encoded protein is CASTTGLQETQYF.

V usage is TRBV3-1 (or the pseudogene TRBV3-2) and J usage is TRBJ1-1, with 7 positions matching TRBD1. CDR1 is LGHDT, CDR2 YNNKEL, per germline (reference sequence). Germline trimming cut 4 bases from V and 4 bases from J; bases unmatched to any gene: 6. This CDR3 contains 14 residues. The CDR3 is CASSPLGGTTEAFF. In DNA, the CDR3 is TGTGCCAGCAGCCCCCTAGGGGGCACCACTGAAGCTTTCTTT.

The chain has TRBV27 and TRBJ1-5, with 8 nucleotides matching TRBD1. CDR1 is MNHEY and CDR2 is SMNVEV in the germline V gene (reference sequence). The CDR3 loop spans 14 amino acids. V was pared by 7 bases and J by 4 bases, with 6 bases of the junction left unmatched. The CDR3 sequence: CASKSRGLNQPQHF. CDR3 nucleotides: TGTGCCAGCAAAAGCAGGGGGCTAAATCAGCCCCAGCATTTT.